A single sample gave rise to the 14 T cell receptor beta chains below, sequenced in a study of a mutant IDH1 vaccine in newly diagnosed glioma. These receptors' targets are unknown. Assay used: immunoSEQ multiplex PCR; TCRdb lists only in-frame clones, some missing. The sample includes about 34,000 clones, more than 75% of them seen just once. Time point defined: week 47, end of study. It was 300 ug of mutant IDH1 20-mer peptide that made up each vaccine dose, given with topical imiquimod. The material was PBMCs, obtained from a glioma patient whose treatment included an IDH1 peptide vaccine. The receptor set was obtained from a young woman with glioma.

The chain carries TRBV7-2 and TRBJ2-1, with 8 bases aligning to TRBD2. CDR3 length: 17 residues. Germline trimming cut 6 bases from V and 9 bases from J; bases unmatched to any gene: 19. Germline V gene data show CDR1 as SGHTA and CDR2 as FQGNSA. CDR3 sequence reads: CASSPRGRSSGAVEQFF. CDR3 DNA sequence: TGTGCCAGCAGTCCACGAGGGCGGAGTAGCGGGGCGGTTGAGCAGTTCTTC.

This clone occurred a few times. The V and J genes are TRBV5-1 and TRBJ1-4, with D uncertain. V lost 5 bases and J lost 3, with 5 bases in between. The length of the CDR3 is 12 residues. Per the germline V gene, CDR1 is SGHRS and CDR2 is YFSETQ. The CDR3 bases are TGCGCCAGCAGGGGGTCTAATGAAAAACTGTTTTTT. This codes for CASRGSNEKLFF.

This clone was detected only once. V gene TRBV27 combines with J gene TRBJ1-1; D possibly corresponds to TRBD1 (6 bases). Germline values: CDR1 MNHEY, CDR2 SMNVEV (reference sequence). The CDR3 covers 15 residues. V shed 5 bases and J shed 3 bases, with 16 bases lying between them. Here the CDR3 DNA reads TGTGCCAGCAGTCCAACACAGGGATGGTACACTGAAGCTTTCTTT. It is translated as CASSPTQGWYTEAFF.

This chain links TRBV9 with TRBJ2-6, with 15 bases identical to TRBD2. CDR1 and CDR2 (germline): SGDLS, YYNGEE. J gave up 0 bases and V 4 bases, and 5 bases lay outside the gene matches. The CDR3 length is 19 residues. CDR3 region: CASSTGLAGGFSGANVLTF. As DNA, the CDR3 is TGTGCCAGCAGCACGGGACTAGCGGGGGGCTTCTCTGGGGCCAACGTCCTGACTTTC.

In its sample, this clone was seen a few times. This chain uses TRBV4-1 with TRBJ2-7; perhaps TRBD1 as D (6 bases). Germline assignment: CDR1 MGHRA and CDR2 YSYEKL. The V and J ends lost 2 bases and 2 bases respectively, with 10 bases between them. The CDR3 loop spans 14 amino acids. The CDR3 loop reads CASSQIGQTYEQYF. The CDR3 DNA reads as TGCGCCAGCAGCCAAATAGGACAGACCTACGAGCAGTACTTC.

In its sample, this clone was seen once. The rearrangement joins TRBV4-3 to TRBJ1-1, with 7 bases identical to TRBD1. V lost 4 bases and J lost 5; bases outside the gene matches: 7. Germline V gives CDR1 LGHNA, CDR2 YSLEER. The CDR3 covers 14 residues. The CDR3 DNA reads TGCGCCAGCAGCCGCTATCAGGGGGGGACTGAAGCTTTCTTT. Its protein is CASSRYQGGTEAFF.

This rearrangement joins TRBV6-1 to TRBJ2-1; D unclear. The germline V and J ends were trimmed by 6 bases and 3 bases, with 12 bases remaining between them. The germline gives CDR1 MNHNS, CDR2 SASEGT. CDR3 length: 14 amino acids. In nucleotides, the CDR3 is TGTGCCAGCAGCCTCGGCCTGGACTACAATGAGCAGTTCTTC. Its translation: CASSLGLDYNEQFF.

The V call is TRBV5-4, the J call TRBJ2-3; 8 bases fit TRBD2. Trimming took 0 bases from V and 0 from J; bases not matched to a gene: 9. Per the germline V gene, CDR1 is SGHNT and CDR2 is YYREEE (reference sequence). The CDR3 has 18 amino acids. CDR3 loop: CASSLGLRGGGSTDTQYF. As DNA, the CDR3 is TGTGCCAGCAGCTTGGGTCTCCGGGGGGGCGGGAGCACAGATACGCAGTATTTT.

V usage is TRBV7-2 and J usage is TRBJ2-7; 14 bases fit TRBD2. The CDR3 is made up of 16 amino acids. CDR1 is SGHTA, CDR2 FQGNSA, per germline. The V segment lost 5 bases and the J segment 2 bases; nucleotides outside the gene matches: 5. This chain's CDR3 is CASSATSGGGTYEQYF. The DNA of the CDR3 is TGTGCCAGCAGCGCGACTAGCGGGGGGGGCACCTACGAGCAGTACTTC. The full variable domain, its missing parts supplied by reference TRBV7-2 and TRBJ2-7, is GAGVSQSPSNKVTEKGKDVELRCDPISGHTALYWYRQSLGQGLEFLIYFQGNSAPDKSGLPSDRFSAERTGGSVSTLTIQRTQQEDSAVYLCASSATSGGGTYEQYFGPGTRLTVT.

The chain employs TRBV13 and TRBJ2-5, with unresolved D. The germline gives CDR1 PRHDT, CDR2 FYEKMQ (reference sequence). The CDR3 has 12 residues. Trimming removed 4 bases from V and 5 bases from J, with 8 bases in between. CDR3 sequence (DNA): TGTGCCAGCAGCTCTAGAAGGGAGACCCAGTACTTC. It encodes CASSSRRETQYF. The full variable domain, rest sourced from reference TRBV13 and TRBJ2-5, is AAGVIQSPRHLIKEKRETATLKCYPIPRHDTVYWYQQGPGQDPQFLISFYEKMQSDKGSIPDRFSAQQFSDYHSELNMSSLELGDSALYFCASSSRRETQYFGPGTRLLVL.

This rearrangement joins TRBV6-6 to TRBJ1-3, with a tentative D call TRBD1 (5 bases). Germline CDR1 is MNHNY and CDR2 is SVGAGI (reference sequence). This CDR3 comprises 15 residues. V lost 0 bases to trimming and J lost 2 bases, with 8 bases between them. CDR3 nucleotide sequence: TGTGCCAGCAGTTACTCGGGGACGGCTGGAAACACCATATATTTT. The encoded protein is CASSYSGTAGNTIYF.

The CDR3 spells CASSHSGPGNTIYF. Written as DNA, the CDR3 is TGCGCCAGCAGCCACTCTGGGCCTGGAAACACCATATATTTT. The gene calls are TRBV4-3 and TRBJ1-3; no clear D. CDR3 length: 14 amino acids. Trimming stripped 3 bases from V and 2 bases from J, with 8 bases between. Germline assignment: CDR1 LGHNA and CDR2 YSLEER.

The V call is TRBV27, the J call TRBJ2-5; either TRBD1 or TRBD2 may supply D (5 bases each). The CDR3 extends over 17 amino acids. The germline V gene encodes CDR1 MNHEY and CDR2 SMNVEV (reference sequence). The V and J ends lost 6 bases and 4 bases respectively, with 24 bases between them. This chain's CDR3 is CASSVGTTGRLGETQYF. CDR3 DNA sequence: TGTGCCAGCAGCGTGGGGACCACGGGTAGACTGGGAGAGACCCAGTACTTC.

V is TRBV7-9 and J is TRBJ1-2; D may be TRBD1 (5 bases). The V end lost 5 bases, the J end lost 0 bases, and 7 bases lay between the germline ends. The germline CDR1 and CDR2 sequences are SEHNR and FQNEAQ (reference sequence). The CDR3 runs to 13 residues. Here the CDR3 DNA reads TGTGCCAGCAGCCACAGGTCTAACTATGGCTACACCTTC. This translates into CASSHRSNYGYTF.